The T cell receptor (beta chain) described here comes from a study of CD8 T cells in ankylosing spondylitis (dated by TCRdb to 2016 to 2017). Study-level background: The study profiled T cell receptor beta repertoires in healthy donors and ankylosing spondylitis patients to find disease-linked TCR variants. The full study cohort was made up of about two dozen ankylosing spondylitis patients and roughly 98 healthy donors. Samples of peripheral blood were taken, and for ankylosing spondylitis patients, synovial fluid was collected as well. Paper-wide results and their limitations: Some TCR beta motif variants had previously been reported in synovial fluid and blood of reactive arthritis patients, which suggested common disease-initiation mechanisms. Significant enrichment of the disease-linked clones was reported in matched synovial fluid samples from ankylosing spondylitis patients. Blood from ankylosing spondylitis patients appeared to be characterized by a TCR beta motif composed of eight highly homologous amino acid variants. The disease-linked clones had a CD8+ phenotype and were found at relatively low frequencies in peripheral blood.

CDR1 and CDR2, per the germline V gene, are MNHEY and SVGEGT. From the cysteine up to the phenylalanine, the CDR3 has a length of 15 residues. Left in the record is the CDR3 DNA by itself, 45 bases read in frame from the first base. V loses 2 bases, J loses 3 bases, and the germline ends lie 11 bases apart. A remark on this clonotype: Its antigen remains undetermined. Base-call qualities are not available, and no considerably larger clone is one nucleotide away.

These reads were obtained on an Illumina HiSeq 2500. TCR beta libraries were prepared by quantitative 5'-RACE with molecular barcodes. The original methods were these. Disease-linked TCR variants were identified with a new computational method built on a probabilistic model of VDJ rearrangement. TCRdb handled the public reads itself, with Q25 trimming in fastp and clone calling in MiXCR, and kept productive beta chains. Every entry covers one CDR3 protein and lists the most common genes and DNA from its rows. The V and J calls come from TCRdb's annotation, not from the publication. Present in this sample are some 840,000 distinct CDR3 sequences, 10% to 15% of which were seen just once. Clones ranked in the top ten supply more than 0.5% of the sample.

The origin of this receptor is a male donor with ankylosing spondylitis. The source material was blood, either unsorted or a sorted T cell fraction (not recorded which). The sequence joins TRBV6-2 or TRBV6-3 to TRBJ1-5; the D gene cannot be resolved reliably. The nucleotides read TGTGCCAGCAGTTACAACGCGAGGCACAATCAGCCCCAGCATTTT. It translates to CASSYNARHNQPQHF.